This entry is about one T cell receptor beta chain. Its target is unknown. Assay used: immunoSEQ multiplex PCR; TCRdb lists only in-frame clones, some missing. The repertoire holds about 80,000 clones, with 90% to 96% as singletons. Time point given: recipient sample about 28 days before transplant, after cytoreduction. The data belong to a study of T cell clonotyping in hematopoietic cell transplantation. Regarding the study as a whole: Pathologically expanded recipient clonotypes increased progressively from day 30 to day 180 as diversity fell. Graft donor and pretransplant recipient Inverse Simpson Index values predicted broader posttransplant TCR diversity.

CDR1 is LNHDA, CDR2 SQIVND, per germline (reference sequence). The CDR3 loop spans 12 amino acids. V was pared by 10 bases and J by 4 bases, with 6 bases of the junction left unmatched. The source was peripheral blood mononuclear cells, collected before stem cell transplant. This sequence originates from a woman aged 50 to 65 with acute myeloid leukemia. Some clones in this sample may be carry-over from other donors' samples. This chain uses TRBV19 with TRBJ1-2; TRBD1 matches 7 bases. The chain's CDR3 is CATEGQSYGYTF. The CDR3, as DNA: TGTGCCACCGAGGGACAGAGCTATGGCTACACCTTC.